These 26 T cell receptor beta chains were sequenced from one sample in a study of T-cell reconstitution after alpha-beta-depleted transplantation in children. Construction of the TCRbeta library involved unique molecular identifiers. TCRdb analysed the PCR reads with MiXCR anew, one entry per CDR3 protein. The top ten clones hold roughly 3.3% of a sample with about 540,000 distinct CDR3 sequences, about 18% of them seen once. The material was PBMCs from the stem cell graft donor, obtained from the stem cell graft. All receptors derive from a human donor who donated a stem cell graft to a child with acute lymphoblastic leukemia.

The rearrangement joins TRBV5-1 to TRBJ2-3, with 8 bases lining up with TRBD1. V shed 5 bases and J 2 bases; nucleotides not matched to a gene: 10. The length of the CDR3 is 16 residues. Germline CDR1 SGHRS, CDR2 YFSETQ. As DNA, the CDR3 is TGCGCCAGCAGGTTCAGGGACAGGCCGTCCACAGATACGCAGTATTTT. It yields the protein CASRFRDRPSTDTQYF.

This sequence joins TRBV12-3 or TRBV12-4 and TRBJ2-2; TRBD1 matches 8 bases. The CDR3 extends over 14 amino acids. CDR3 bases: TGTGCAATAACAGGGGGGATGAACACCGGGGAGCTGTTTTTT. Amino acids: CAITGGMNTGELFF.

The chain couples TRBV4-1 to TRBJ1-1, with 10 bases that match TRBD1. After removal of 1 base from V and 0 bases from J, the junction contained 8 bases not matched to a gene. CDR3 size: 18 residues. CDR1 MGHRA and CDR2 YSYEKL come from the germline V gene. In nucleotides, the CDR3 is TGCGCCAGCAGCCAAGGAACGGGACAGGGGATTCTGAACACTGAAGCTTTCTTT. This encodes CASSQGTGQGILNTEAFF.

V and J are TRBV29-1 and TRBJ2-2, with D maybe TRBD1 (5 bases). CDR1 is SQVTM, CDR2 ANQGSEA, per germline. This CDR3 is 12 amino acids long. V lost 5 bases, J lost 4 bases, and 8 bases lay in between. The CDR3 sequence is CSVWQGTGELFF. CDR3 nucleotides: TGCAGCGTTTGGCAGGGCACCGGGGAGCTGTTTTTT.

The V call is TRBV29-1, the J call TRBJ2-1; D call uncertain. The V and J ends lost 1 base and 5 bases respectively, with 6 bases between them. Germline V gives CDR1 SQVTM, CDR2 ANQGSEA. The CDR3 is made up of 12 amino acids. Here the CDR3 reads CSVEAVNNEQFF. The CDR3, as DNA: TGCAGCGTTGAAGCTGTGAACAATGAGCAGTTCTTC.

This rearrangement joins TRBV27 to TRBJ2-1; 12 positions match TRBD1. The CDR3 spans 15 residues. Germline V CDR1 and CDR2: MNHEY, SMNVEV (reference sequence). V shed 7 bases, J shed 12 bases, and the junction held 13 bases outside the gene matches. CDR3 coding DNA: TGTGCCAGCACCCACTTGGGGACAGGGGGCAAGGGGCAGTTCTTC. Translating gives CASTHLGTGGKGQFF.

The V and J genes are TRBV2 and TRBJ2-1, with D perhaps TRBD2 (5 bases). The CDR3 is 16 residues long. Germline V gene sequence: CDR1 SNHLY, CDR2 FYNNEI. V was shortened by 9 bases and J by 0 bases, with 18 bases between the two germline ends. In nucleotides, the CDR3 is TGTGCCAGAGGGAAGAGGGCTACCAACTCCTACAATGAGCAGTTCTTC. This gives the protein CARGKRATNSYNEQFF.

V gene TRBV13 combines with J gene TRBJ2-4, with unresolved D. V lost 5 bases and J lost 9, with 14 bases in between. Germline V CDR1 and CDR2: PRHDT, FYEKMQ (reference sequence). The CDR3 consists of 13 residues. The chain's CDR3 is CASSGQSKAIQYF. The DNA of the CDR3 is TGTGCCAGCAGCGGGCAATCAAAGGCCATTCAGTACTTC.

Ten or more counts support this clonotype. An end of the junction does not agree with germline; a read error may underlie this. V is TRBV5-1 and J is TRBJ2-1, with TRBD2 as a possible D gene (5 bases). The CDR3 sequence is 15 residues long. CDR1 is SGHRS and CDR2 is YFSETQ in the germline V gene. CDR3 amino acids: CASSLGESSYNEQFF. CDR3 nucleotide sequence: TGTGCCAGTAGTCTCGGGGAGAGCTCCTACAATGAGCAGTTCTTC.

J is TRBJ2-7 and V is TRBV11-2; no reliable D call. V was cut by 0 bases and J by 3 bases, with 6 bases left in between. Germline V gene lookup returns CDR1 SGHAT and CDR2 FQNNGV. The CDR3 consists of 13 residues. CDR3: CASSLDPLYEQYF. CDR3 in DNA: TGTGCCAGCAGCTTAGATCCCCTCTACGAGCAGTACTTC.

V usage is TRBV25-1 and J usage is TRBJ1-1, with a weak D call TRBD1 (6 bases). CDR1 MGHDK and CDR2 SYGVNS come from the germline V gene. The CDR3 contains 14 residues. Between the trimmed V and J ends, which lost 2 bases and 4 bases, there was a span of 11 bases. DNA of the CDR3: TGTGCCAGCAGTGAACCGGGGGCAGGCACTGAAGCTTTCTTT. Translated, it gives CASSEPGAGTEAFF.

This clonotype was found a few times. The genes are TRBV10-3 and TRBJ1-1; a weak D match, TRBD1 (5 bases). The CDR3 extends over 14 amino acids. V dropped 11 bases and J dropped 1 base, with 17 bases sitting between them. Germline loops: CDR1 ENHRY, CDR2 SYGVKD. Written as DNA, the CDR3 is TGTGCCGTCCAGGGAGAGGGTGGGAACACTGAAGCTTTCTTT. Protein: CAVQGEGGNTEAFF.

This clonotype has only a few counts. The chain recombines TRBV7-8 with TRBJ2-7; D is unclear. Germline lookup yields CDR1 SGHVS and CDR2 FQNEAQ. This CDR3 region has 15 residues. V lost 5 bases and J 2 bases, leaving 16 bases between the germline ends. The CDR3 here is CASSRRMGSPYEQYF. The CDR3, as DNA: TGTGCCAGCAGCCGCCGTATGGGAAGCCCCTACGAGCAGTACTTC.

The chain combines TRBV6-5 with TRBJ1-3; D is ambiguous. V was cut by 6 bases and J by 0 bases, with 9 bases left in between. The CDR3 spans 14 residues. Germline CDR1 reads MNHEY; CDR2 reads SVGAGI. The CDR3 reads CASRPDFSGNTIYF. The CDR3 DNA follows: TGTGCCAGCAGACCAGATTTCTCTGGAAACACCATATATTTT.

The chain uses TRBV4-1 and TRBJ2-3; D unresolved. This CDR3 region has 15 residues. Germline CDR1 MGHRA, CDR2 YSYEKL. Trimming removed 4 bases from V and 2 bases from J, with 13 bases in between. CDR3 sequence (DNA): TGCGCCAGCAGCCCCTCCCCCTACGCCACAGATACGCAGTATTTT. This codes for CASSPSPYATDTQYF.

This clonotype appeared a few times. The chain recombines TRBV27 with TRBJ2-7, with D possibly TRBD1 on 6 matching bases. V lost 4 bases to trimming and J lost 1 base, with 14 bases between them. Germline values: CDR1 MNHEY, CDR2 SMNVEV (reference sequence). The CDR3 runs 15 residues. The CDR3 DNA reads as TGTGCCAGCAGTTACAGGGACATTATTTCCTACGAGCAGTACTTC. Translation: CASSYRDIISYEQYF.

The chain carries TRBV29-1 and TRBJ2-5; D remains unclear. The germline V gene encodes CDR1 SQVTM and CDR2 ANQGSEA. This CDR3 is 11 amino acids long. V shed 4 bases and J shed 5 bases, with 8 bases lying between them. The CDR3 nucleotides read TGCAGCGTTGGGGTTGGCGAGACCCAGTACTTC. Its protein product is CSVGVGETQYF.

Many counts were recorded for this clonotype. V and J are TRBV5-1 and TRBJ2-7; the D gene is possibly TRBD2 (6 bases). V was trimmed by 3 bases and J by 4 bases, leaving 8 bases between them. This CDR3 has 12 residues. Germline assignment: CDR1 SGHRS and CDR2 YFSETQ. In nucleotides, the CDR3 is TGCGCCAGCAGCTGGGGAGGTTACGAGCAGTACTTC. As protein: CASSWGGYEQYF.

The chain links TRBV12-3 or TRBV12-4 to TRBJ2-1; 11 nucleotides line up with TRBD2. V lost 6 bases and J lost 5; bases outside the gene matches: 9. This CDR3 is 16 amino acids long. DNA of the CDR3: TGTGCCAGCAGCTTCACCCCGGGACTAGCGGACAATGAGCAGTTCTTC. This translates into CASSFTPGLADNEQFF.

This clonotype came up a few times. The chain carries TRBV5-1 and TRBJ2-7; 7 bases are shared with TRBD1. Unmatched junction bases numbered 6, after V lost 0 bases and J lost 3 bases. In germline, CDR1 is SGHRS, CDR2 YFSETQ. This CDR3 comprises 15 residues. CDR3 amino acids: CASSLDGTEFYEQYF. CDR3 DNA: TGCGCCAGCAGCTTGGATGGGACAGAGTTCTACGAGCAGTACTTC.

The chain is built from TRBV12-3 or TRBV12-4 and TRBJ2-6, with TRBD1 as a possible D gene (5 bases). This CDR3 region has 15 residues. The V gene lost 6 bases and the J gene lost 1 base, with 10 bases spanning the gap. In DNA, the CDR3 is TGTGCCAGCAGCGTAGGGGTTTCTGGGGCCAACGTCCTGACTTTC. Translating gives CASSVGVSGANVLTF.

This chain uses TRBV29-1 with TRBJ2-7; D tentatively reads TRBD1 or TRBD2 (5 bases each). This CDR3 is built from 15 residues. The germline CDR1 and CDR2 sequences are SQVTM and ANQGSEA. V was pared by 2 bases and J by 2 bases, with 16 bases between. CDR3 sequence reads: CSVETPGTAPYEQYF. In DNA, the CDR3 is TGCAGCGTTGAAACGCCAGGGACCGCGCCCTACGAGCAGTACTTC.

This clonotype was recorded a few times. This rearrangement joins TRBV25-1 to TRBJ2-2; the match to TRBD1 covers 7 bases. The CDR3 has 15 amino acids. After removal of 6 bases from V and 3 bases from J, the junction contained 7 bases not matched to a gene. CDR1 MGHDK and CDR2 SYGVNS come from the germline V gene. The CDR3 loop reads CASRTGFWDTGELFF. CDR3 nucleotides: TGTGCCAGCAGGACAGGGTTCTGGGACACCGGGGAGCTGTTTTTT.

This chain links TRBV29-1 with TRBJ2-2; D gene uncertain. V was clipped by 7 bases and J by 4 bases, with 10 bases between them. In germline, CDR1 is SQVTM, CDR2 ANQGSEA. The length of the CDR3 is 12 residues. The CDR3 loop reads CSALPSTGELFF. The CDR3 DNA reads TGCAGCGCTCTCCCTTCCACCGGGGAGCTGTTTTTT.

A few counts support this clonotype. V is TRBV5-6 and J is TRBJ2-1, with 12 nucleotides matching TRBD2. The trim removed 5 bases at V and 11 bases at J, leaving 2 bases unmatched. CDR1 and CDR2 (germline): SGHDT, YYEEEE. The CDR3 spans 12 residues. The CDR3: CASSLAGGQQFF. The CDR3 nucleotides read TGTGCCAGCAGTCTAGCGGGAGGGCAGCAGTTCTTC.

The sample holds a few counts of this clonotype. The rearrangement links TRBV4-2 to TRBJ2-7; possibly TRBD1 or TRBD2 for D (6 bases each). The CDR3 covers 15 residues. Trimming removed 0 bases from V and 3 bases from J, with 12 bases in between. Germline CDR1 LGHNA, CDR2 YNFKEQ. The DNA for the CDR3 is TGTGCCAGCAGCCAAGAACAGGGACTCGTCTACGAGCAGTACTTC. Amino acid sequence: CASSQEQGLVYEQYF.